Each of the 22 T cell receptor beta chains below was sequenced from the same sample in a study of T cell repertoires in aging, cancer and after chemotherapy. Amplification of TCR beta used genomic DNA extracted from peripheral blood. A mixed TRB-A/B primer pool amplified rearranged TRB by multiplex touch-down PCR. MiXCR, applied by TCRdb to the multiplex PCR reads, yields one record per CDR3 protein. The table records some 5,000 distinct CDR3 sequences, roughly 75% of them present only once. The sample comprised blood. The source is a human donor with a solid tumor.

The chain employs TRBV4-3 and TRBJ1-3; D is unclear. CDR1 LGHNA and CDR2 YSLEER come from the germline V gene. V lost 1 base and J 0 bases, leaving 13 bases between the germline ends. This CDR3 is built from 17 residues. The CDR3 reads CASSQGLQLSSGNTIYF. Written as DNA, the CDR3 is TGCGCCAGCAGCCAAGGTCTTCAGCTCTCCTCTGGAAACACCATATATTTT.

The chain joins TRBV29-1 to TRBJ1-1; D possibly corresponds to TRBD1 (6 bases). V dropped 0 bases and J dropped 0 bases, with 11 bases sitting between them. This CDR3 comprises 15 residues. CDR1 SQVTM and CDR2 ANQGSEA come from the germline V gene. In DNA form, the CDR3 reads TGCAGCGTTGAAGATGGACAGCGCGTGAACACTGAAGCTTTCTTT. It is translated as CSVEDGQRVNTEAFF. Full variable domain (outside the CDR3, taken from reference TRBV29-1 and TRBJ1-1): SAVISQKPSRDICQRGTSLTIQCQVDSQVTMMFWYRQQPGQSLTLIATANQGSEATYESGFVIDKFPISRPNLTFSTLTVSNMSPEDSSIYLCSVEDGQRVNTEAFFGQGTRLTVV.

A few counts support this clonotype. This chain links TRBV19 with TRBJ2-6; D not resolved. Germline CDR1 and CDR2: LNHDA and SQIVND (reference sequence). This CDR3 spans 15 amino acids. Trimming shortened V by 4 bases and J by 0 bases, and 7 bases separated the two germline ends. The DNA for the CDR3 is TGTGCCAGTAGTAAAGTCCTCTCTGGGGCCAACGTCCTGACTTTC. Translating it yields CASSKVLSGANVLTF.

Notes on this clonotype: The final CDR3 position lacks the conserved phenylalanine or tryptophan, pointing to a likely read error. The V call is TRBV6-5, the J call TRBJ2-7; possibly TRBD1 or TRBD2 for D (5 bases each). This CDR3 is 14 amino acids long. Between the trimmed V and J ends, which lost 6 bases and 3 bases, there was a span of 15 bases. The V gene's germline CDR1 is MNHEY and CDR2 SVGAGI. The CDR3, as DNA: TGTGCCAGCAGCCCCGGGATGACAGTCTACGAGCAGTACTCC. Translated, it gives CASSPGMTVYEQYS.

The genes are TRBV6-5 and TRBJ1-5, with D perhaps matching TRBD1 (5 bases). The CDR3 extends over 14 amino acids. Germline CDR1 is MNHEY and CDR2 is SVGAGI. V was pared by 8 bases and J by 2 bases, with 13 bases between. CDR3 DNA sequence: TGTGCCAGCGGGACCGGTTGGGGCAATCAGCCCCAGCATTTT. Residues: CASGTGWGNQPQHF.

V usage is TRBV19 and J usage is TRBJ1-5; D gene uncertain. With 5 bases removed from V and 7 bases from J, the gap between germline ends came to 12 bases. The CDR3 spans 13 residues. Looked up from germline, CDR1 is LNHDA and CDR2 is SQIVND (reference sequence). The CDR3 reads CASSSAGGQPQHF. The CDR3, as DNA: TGTGCCAGTAGTTCCGCAGGAGGACAGCCCCAGCATTTT.

The chain uses TRBV7-9 and TRBJ1-4; weak D call: TRBD1 (5 bases). From germline, CDR1 is SEHNR and CDR2 FQNEAQ (reference sequence). The CDR3 sequence is 16 residues long. V lost 3 bases to trimming and J lost 3 bases, with 14 bases between them. CDR3 protein: CASSFPRVPANEKLFF. The CDR3 coding sequence is TGTGCCAGCAGCTTTCCCAGGGTTCCGGCTAATGAAAAACTGTTTTTT.

The chain carries TRBV19 and TRBJ1-5, with D tentatively TRBD1 (5 bases). The length of the CDR3 is 17 residues. Germline loops: CDR1 LNHDA, CDR2 SQIVND (reference sequence). Trimming took 3 bases from V and 2 from J, leaving 17 bases between them. The CDR3 DNA is TGTGCCAGTAGTATTGAGGGCAGGGCGGTCGGCAATCAGCCCCAGCATTTT. Amino acids: CASSIEGRAVGNQPQHF.

This rearrangement joins TRBV6-5 to TRBJ1-2, with 8 bases matching TRBD1. There are 14 residues in the CDR3. The V gene end was trimmed by 0 bases and the J gene end by 6 bases; junction bases not matched to a gene: 3. CDR1 and CDR2 (germline): MNHEY, SVGAGI. This CDR3 is CASSYSPGGDGYTF. The CDR3 DNA reads TGTGCCAGCAGTTACTCTCCAGGGGGCGATGGCTACACCTTC.

The chain is built from TRBV4-3 and TRBJ1-1, with D unresolved. In germline, CDR1 is LGHNA, CDR2 YSLEER. The CDR3 contains 13 residues. Trimming took 0 bases from V and 0 from J, leaving 2 bases between them. CDR3 bases: TGCGCCAGCAGCCAAGAGGTGAACACTGAAGCTTTCTTT. This encodes CASSQEVNTEAFF.

The rearrangement uses TRBV6-5 and TRBJ2-5, with D perhaps matching TRBD1 (5 bases). Trimming removed 7 bases from V and 1 base from J, with 10 bases in between. The V gene's germline CDR1 is MNHEY and CDR2 SVGAGI. The CDR3 totals 13 residues. Written as DNA, the CDR3 is TGTGCCAGCACCGACAGCTCCCAAGAGACCCAGTACTTC. Amino acids: CASTDSSQETQYF.

The chain has TRBV20-1 and TRBJ1-5, with TRBD1 matching over 8 bases. The CDR3 has 13 amino acids. Germline CDR1 and CDR2: DFQATT and SNEGSKA (reference sequence). The junction had 4 bases not matched to a gene; V was cut back by 3 bases and J by 6 bases. The CDR3 coding sequence is TGCAGTGCTAGTACAGGGGGGGTTCAGCCCCAGCATTTT. This codes for CSASTGGVQPQHF.

The chain recombines TRBV19 with TRBJ1-1; perhaps TRBD1 as D (6 bases). CDR1 LNHDA and CDR2 SQIVND come from the germline V gene (reference sequence). This CDR3 has 14 residues. V shed 0 bases and J shed 5 bases, with 10 bases lying between them. The CDR3 protein is CASSIEGQKTEAFF. CDR3 coding DNA: TGTGCCAGTAGTATAGAAGGACAGAAAACTGAAGCTTTCTTT.

The chain couples TRBV6-1 to TRBJ1-5; possible D gene TRBD1, 6 bases. From germline, CDR1 is MNHNS and CDR2 SASEGT. The CDR3 loop spans 18 amino acids. V was trimmed by 4 bases and J by 0 bases, leaving 19 bases between them. The CDR3 nucleotides are TGTGCCAGCAGTGGAATACAGGGAGGGGGGAATAGCAATCAGCCCCAGCATTTT. Its protein product is CASSGIQGGGNSNQPQHF.

The chain links TRBV5-4 to TRBJ1-1; D perhaps matches TRBD1 (5 bases). Germline V gene sequence: CDR1 SGHNT, CDR2 YYREEE (reference sequence). V was clipped by 2 bases and J by 3 bases, with 11 bases between them. The CDR3 has 14 residues. CDR3 in amino acids: CASSFGGIDTEAFF. The CDR3 DNA is TGTGCCAGCAGCTTCGGGGGAATCGACACTGAAGCTTTCTTT.

This clonotype has a handful of counts. The chain is built from TRBV19 and TRBJ1-6, with D unclear. The V end lost 3 bases, the J end lost 10 bases, and 10 bases lay between the germline ends. Germline assignment: CDR1 LNHDA and CDR2 SQIVND (reference sequence). This CDR3 is built from 13 residues. The CDR3, as DNA: TGTGCCAGTAGTATGCCCGGTCGGTCACCCCTCCACTTT. This gives the protein CASSMPGRSPLHF. Full variable domain (rest looked up from reference TRBV19 and TRBJ1-6): DGGITQSPKYLFRKEGQNVTLSCEQNLNHDAMYWYRQDPGQGLRLIYYSQIVNDFQKGDIAEGYSVSREKKESFPLTVTSAQKNPTAFYLCASSMPGRSPLHFGNGTRLTVT.

This chain connects TRBV12-3 or TRBV12-4 to TRBJ2-3, with no clear D. V lost 6 bases and J lost 4, with 14 bases in between. This CDR3 is 14 amino acids long. The CDR3 region has the DNA TGTGCCAGCAGCAAACTACTGGGCGCAGATACGCAGTATTTT. It specifies CASSKLLGADTQYF.

This clonotype was seen only once. The J gene is TRBJ2-7, the V gene TRBV7-2; D is perhaps TRBD2 (7 bases). The CDR3 extends over 15 amino acids. In germline, CDR1 is SGHTA, CDR2 FQGNSA. The V gene lost 0 bases and the J gene lost 2 bases, with 11 bases spanning the gap. The CDR3 here is CASSLAGGGAYEQYF. CDR3 bases: TGTGCCAGCAGCTTAGCGGGCGGGGGCGCCTACGAGCAGTACTTC.

The gene calls are TRBV7-2 and TRBJ2-7; D ambiguous. This CDR3 spans 16 amino acids. CDR1 is SGHTA, CDR2 FQGNSA, per germline. Between the trimmed V and J ends, which lost 0 bases and 0 bases, there was a span of 12 bases. The CDR3 spells CASSLASESVSYEQYF. For the CDR3, the DNA is TGTGCCAGCAGCTTAGCGTCGGAAAGCGTCTCCTACGAGCAGTACTTC.

This clonotype was seen only a few times. The chain combines TRBV29-1 with TRBJ1-2; D unclear. CDR3 length: 13 amino acids. Per germline, CDR1 SQVTM and CDR2 ANQGSEA. The V gene lost 2 bases and the J gene lost 10 bases, with 17 bases spanning the gap. The CDR3 sequence: CSVERPGRTIYTF. The CDR3 nucleotides read TGCAGCGTTGAAAGGCCAGGCCGGACCATCTACACCTTC.

The genes are TRBV6-2 or TRBV6-3 and TRBJ2-2; 8 nucleotides line up with TRBD2. V shed 6 bases, J shed 5 bases, and the junction held 23 bases outside the gene matches. There are 20 residues in the CDR3. Looked up from germline, CDR1 is MNHEY and CDR2 is SVGEGT. CDR3 in DNA: TGTGCCAGCAGAACTATTACCCCTACGTCTGCCAGCGGGGGAACCGGGGAGCTGTTTTTT. Protein product: CASRTITPTSASGGTGELFF.

CDR3 DNA sequence: TGTGCCAGCAGCCCGTTGCCCGAGGCGGGAGATCAAGGGGAGCAGTTCTTC. It translates to CASSPLPEAGDQGEQFF. This chain uses TRBV7-9 with TRBJ2-1, with 7 bases matching TRBD2. This CDR3 is 17 amino acids long. After removal of 5 bases from V and 10 bases from J, the junction contained 20 bases not matched to a gene. CDR1 is SEHNR and CDR2 is FQNEAQ in the germline V gene (reference sequence).